Reported below is one T cell receptor (beta chain). Its antigen is currently not known. One base away there is no much larger clone; base qualities are not given. These data originate in a study of blood T cells in healthy people across ages (dated by TCRdb to between 2015 and 2016). For the study in its entirety: In model experiments, template switching captured about one uniquely barcoded TCR beta cDNA molecule for every two T cells. The study measured age-related changes in TCR beta repertoire diversity using deep sequencing normalized with unique cDNA molecular identifiers. Donors were grouped into four age groups: young (average 16 years), middle-aged (under 40), aged (62) and long-lived (less than 85). To avoid experimental bias, donors of different ages were spread randomly across the sequencing lanes. Two additional independent replicas of 1 million unique cDNA reads from the same blood draw were analyzed for two donors (one aged 18 to 30 and one aged 80 or older).

The roughly 39 donors, aged 6 to 90 years, were systemically healthy Caucasian individuals from Russia. Around 10 milliliters of peripheral blood were collected from each donor into EDTA-treated Vacutainer tubes. Ficoll-Paque density-gradient centrifugation was used to isolate PBMCs, with at least 6.5 million per sample. Total RNA was extracted from PBMCs with Trizol reagent, with at least 5.5 micrograms obtained per sample. The percentages of naive CD45RAhigh/CD27high T cells were determined by flow cytometry on a PBMC aliquot from every donor. As encoded in the germline V gene, CDR1 is MGHRA while CDR2 is YSYEKL. The CDR3 has 18 amino acids, counting the end cysteine and phenylalanine. Solely the CDR3 DNA is kept, with 54 bases framed from the first base. For this chain, trimming is 0 bases at the V end and 7 bases at the J end, and the number of junction bases without a gene match is 13. The library was obtained by 5' RACE. Sequencing was performed on an Illumina HiSeq 2500. A second PCR of roughly 6 to 12 cycles was run with a J-beta primer mix and a sample-barcoded 5' primer. A unique molecular identifier was introduced onto each TCR beta cDNA molecule by a template-switch 5' adaptor carrying 12 random nucleotides. Each sample yielded at least 3 million CDR3-containing paired-end reads. First-strand cDNA was synthesized from all RNA with the Mint cDNA synthesis kit, primed by a TRBC-specific oligonucleotide. After uracil-DNA glycosylase treatment, a first 18-cycle PCR used universal primers M1SS and BC2_uni_R on all cDNA. As for the original processing: For normalization, 1 million high-quality reads, each with a distinct molecular identifier, were randomly selected from each sample. Instead of being binned into consensus sequences, reads with shared molecular identifiers were discarded. MiTCR, run with a Q25 quality threshold and the strictest error-elimination algorithm, handled CDR3 identification, clonotype clustering and error correction. A nonparametric unseen species model using Euler transformation provided a lower-bound estimate of total TCR beta diversity. Using fastp at Q25 and MiXCR, TCRdb reprocessed the public reads and kept productive beta chains. For every CDR3 protein sequence, its rows merge into one entry that carries the most common genes and DNA. TCRdb, rather than the study authors, made the V and J calls. The sample table holds about 1.7 million distinct CDR3 sequences, of which roughly 27% were seen once. The leading ten clones occupy 7% to 9% of the sample.

What the study reported, not specific to this receptor: Because the CMV infection status of the donors was unknown, age-related changes in expanded clonotypes may potentially have been confounded. Observed TCR beta diversity correlated strongly with the percentage of naive T cells measured by flow cytometry. Estimates of total diversity from one million sequenced T cells were regarded as lower bounds and underestimates. Compared with the aged group, the long-lived group had more naive CD4+ T cells, fewer expanded clones and increased TCR diversity, a pattern suggesting age selection. As age increased, observed TCR beta diversity per million T cells dropped in a roughly linear way, and a significant reduction was already evident by age 40. Because profiling used bulk unsorted PBMCs, naive and antigen-experienced compartments could not be compared conclusively.

The receptor comes from a woman in her 30s in good health. The sequenced sample was blood. The rearranged segments are TRBV4-1 and TRBJ2-1, with 9 bases matching TRBD2. The DNA sequence is TGCGCCAGCAGCCAAGAGAGGGGTAGCGGGGGAGGTACAAATGAGCAGTTCTTC. Translated, it gives CASSQERGSGGGTNEQFF.